This paragraph covers one T cell receptor beta chain sequence. The sample holds a few counts of this clone. No cognate antigen has been identified for it. Base qualities are not provided; no much larger clone lies one nucleotide away. Using the deep immunoSEQ assay, TCR CDR3 regions were amplified from genomic DNA by multiplex PCR. Extracted genomic DNA from each cell subset was spread evenly across all wells of several immunoSEQ 96-well plates, with each plate serving as a replicate. For sorted subsets, each replicate PCR was loaded with around 200 ng genomic DNA, equivalent to approximately 33,000 T cell genomes. Purified libraries were quantified with a Qubit 3.0 fluorometer, sized on a Bioanalyzer 2100, and re-quantified with the KAPA Library Quantification kit. Each immunoSEQ 96-well plate was sequenced on its own single-read 150-cycle Illumina NextSeq 550 flow cell. Concerning the study's data processing: The immunoSEQ output contained only junctional sequences without quality scores, so filtering could not match that applied to full-length reads. Sequences were annotated with PyIR, a Python wrapper for IgBLAST v1.9, and V/J genes and CDR3 were assigned using IMGT germline references. Any read was removed if the V/J assignment was weak (E-value above 1e-6), the CDR3 was missing, or the read contained stop codons, out-of-frame junctions, or ambiguous translated residues. A V3J clonotype was defined by an identical inferred V gene, J gene, and CDR3 amino acid sequence. To compute the percentage overlap between repertoires, the number of shared unique clonotypes was divided by the size of the smaller repertoire. Repertoire richness was assessed with RTK rarefaction, the Chao1 estimator, and Recon v2.1 estimates of unobserved clonotypes. For all TCRbeta clonotypes obtained by the gDNA method from a few donors, generation probabilities were computed with OLGA. Drawn from immuneACCESS, this table holds only the in-frame rearrangements with V and J called that TCRdb kept. Clones are partly lost; checked studies trace under half to an unresolved V gene and leave the rest unexplained. V, J and clone size derive from that table, while D and trimming were established from the DNA sequence. This sample lists around 100,000 clones; about 66% were detected once. The ten largest clones capture roughly a quarter of the sample.

This record belongs to a study of shared clonotypes between healthy human individuals (TCRdb year 2020). Study-wide context: The cohort comprised two women and three men aged 18 to 49 years. The study deeply sequenced blood TCR repertoires of 5 or 6 healthy adults to estimate repertoire size and the extent of clonotype sharing between individuals. For each donor, CD4 naive and CD4 memory were each given three plates, CD8 naive was given two plates, and CD8 memory was given one plate. Each donor's leukapheresis produced roughly between about 0.85 and 10 billion PBMCs. To increase sequencing depth and limit assay-specific biases, different laboratories used diverse techniques to prepare libraries and sequence TCR repertoires.

Healthy HIV-negative adults with no recently reported acute infections or vaccinations were included as donors. Every donor was a Caucasian adult living in Nashville, Tennessee, USA. CD8 memory samples combined magnetically selected CD45RO+ cells with CCR7-negative CD45RA+ effector memory (TemRA) cells. Blood was obtained by leukapheresis, after which PBMCs were separated by Ficoll-Histopaque density gradient centrifugation and cryopreserved in liquid nitrogen vapor phase. Purity and quantity of every magnetically sorted T cell population were checked by analytical flow cytometry. Genomic DNA was isolated from every sorted fraction and measured by UV absorbance on a Nanodrop 2000c. What the work shows at the level of the full study, not this receptor alone: Sampling was limited to blood, and TCR repertoires in tissue likely differ from TCR repertoires in blood. Rarefaction of sorted-subset datasets indicated incomplete sequencing despite the large sequencing depth. Around 5.4% of naive CD4, around 3.5% of naive CD8, 2% to 2.5% of memory CD4, and about 0.4% of memory CD8 clonotypes were shared across a few donors. Pairwise subsampling indicated that sequencing depth was expected to affect the degree of clonotype sharing among donors. Because the study included only a small number of donors, the genetic and exposure-history diversity represented was limited. Naive subsets generally had larger estimated clonotype richness than memory subsets did. Compared with non-shared clonotypes, clonotypes shared by all four sorted-subset donors had higher generation probabilities.

The TCR comes from a woman aged 30 to 39 in good health. The sample consisted of memory CD8+ T cells sorted from blood. The cell subset or site label here, explained by the study, means: CD45RO+ cells pooled with CCR7-negative TemRA cells.

DNA sequence: TGTGCCAGCAGTTTCCAGACAGACTCCTACGAGCAGTACTTC. Its protein is CASSFQTDSYEQYF. The chain is assembled from TRBV27 and TRBJ2-7; the D gene is possibly TRBD1, with 5 bases matching. Relative to germline, V is 3 bases shorter and J is 0 bases shorter, with 9 bases between their ends. Counted from cysteine to phenylalanine, this CDR3 has 14 amino acids. Only the CDR3 DNA is retained, 42 bases long and in frame from the first base. CDR1 MNHEY and CDR2 SMNVEV are derived from the germline V gene (reference sequence).